Below are 11 T cell receptor beta chains sequenced from a single sample in a study of T cells after yellow fever vaccination. TCRdb re-called the 5' RACE reads with MiXCR, one entry per CDR3 protein. The profile shows approximately 74,000 distinct CDR3 sequences, 5% to 6.5% of them singletons. The sample here was CD4+ T cells sorted from PBMCs, taken about 2 weeks after the first yellow fever vaccination. The receptors were gathered from a man younger than 35 who received the YFV17D yellow fever vaccine.

This clonotype was counted at least ten times. The chain combines TRBV6-1 with TRBJ2-7; D is tentatively TRBD1 or TRBD2 (5 bases each). Germline lookup yields CDR1 MNHNS and CDR2 SASEGT. Trimming shortened V by 6 bases and J by 0 bases, and 9 bases separated the two germline ends. This CDR3 contains 13 residues. DNA for the CDR3: TGTGCCAGCAGGAAGAGGGGCTCCTACGAGCAGTACTTC. Residues: CASRKRGSYEQYF.

The table lists this clonotype with many counts. This sequence joins TRBV18 and TRBJ2-1; 9 positions agree with TRBD2. Losses at the gene ends were 1 base for V and 5 bases for J; bases not matched to a gene: 3. Germline V gene lookup returns CDR1 KGHSH and CDR2 LQKENI. This CDR3 region has 15 residues. The chain's CDR3 is CASSPLSGGHNEQFF. CDR3 in DNA: TGTGCCAGCTCACCACTTAGCGGGGGACACAATGAGCAGTTCTTC.

There are many counts of this clonotype. CDR3 coding DNA: TGTGCCATCAAGGCGGCAGGAGGAGGCAATCAGCCCCAGCATTTT. This translates into CAIKAAGGGNQPQHF. The chain uses TRBV10-3 and TRBJ1-5; D gene ambiguous. V lost 7 bases and J lost 2, with 15 bases in between. Per germline, CDR1 ENHRY and CDR2 SYGVKD. The CDR3 has 15 residues.

This clonotype was detected many times. The gene calls are TRBV27 and TRBJ1-2; 7 nucleotides align to TRBD1. The V and J ends lost 5 bases and 7 bases, in that order; junction bases with no gene match: 4. The CDR3 totals 12 residues. Germline values: CDR1 MNHEY, CDR2 SMNVEV (reference sequence). The CDR3 sequence is CASSNRGGGYTF. The DNA for the CDR3 is TGTGCCAGCAGTAACAGGGGCGGTGGCTACACCTTC.

In this sample, this clonotype turned up many times. This chain joins TRBV18 and TRBJ2-7; TRBD1 aligns across 10 bases. There are 14 residues in the CDR3. Germline-derived CDR1 and CDR2 are KGHSH and LQKENI. Unmatched junction bases numbered 6, after V lost 3 bases and J lost 7 bases. DNA of the CDR3: TGTGCCAGCTCACCCCGGGACAGGGGTGAGGAGCAGTACTTC. Protein sequence: CASSPRDRGEEQYF.

This clonotype came up many times. This rearrangement joins TRBV18 to TRBJ2-1; no clear D. Germline CDR1 and CDR2: KGHSH and LQKENI. V lost 6 bases, J lost 6 bases, and 3 bases lay in between. The CDR3 length is 10 residues. CDR3 amino acids: CASSGNEQFF. Here the CDR3 DNA reads TGTGCCAGCTCCGGCAATGAGCAGTTCTTC. Looking up the rest from reference TRBV18 and TRBJ2-1 gives the full variable domain: NAGVMQNPRHLVRRRGQEARLRCSPMKGHSHVYWYRQLPEEGLKFMVYLQKENIIDESGMPKERFSAEFPKEGPSILRIQQVVRGDSAAYFCASSGNEQFFGPGTRLTVL.

This clonotype was observed many times. The V gene is TRBV29-1, the J gene TRBJ1-4; D remains ambiguous. V lost 5 bases and J lost 0, with 10 bases in between. Per the germline V gene, CDR1 is SQVTM and CDR2 is ANQGSEA. The CDR3 runs to 14 residues. The CDR3 here is CSVKPAPTNEKLFF. In nucleotides, the CDR3 is TGCAGCGTTAAACCGGCCCCAACTAATGAAAAACTGTTTTTT. The variable domain in full, completed from reference TRBV29-1 and TRBJ1-4, reads SAVISQKPSRDICQRGTSLTIQCQVDSQVTMMFWYRQQPGQSLTLIATANQGSEATYESGFVIDKFPISRPNLTFSTLTVSNMSPEDSSIYLCSVKPAPTNEKLFFGSGTQLSVL.

This clonotype was recorded at least ten times. This chain connects TRBV12-3 or TRBV12-4 to TRBJ2-1; TRBD2 agrees at 8 bases. This CDR3 region has 14 residues. The trim removed 3 bases at V and 9 bases at J, leaving 7 bases unmatched. The CDR3 reads CASSFLRGDTEQFF. As DNA, the CDR3 is TGTGCCAGCAGTTTTCTGCGGGGGGATACTGAGCAGTTCTTC.

This clonotype came up many times. This chain connects TRBV6-2 or TRBV6-3 to TRBJ2-7; the match to TRBD1 covers 7 bases. Germline V gene lookup returns CDR1 MNHEY and CDR2 SVGEGT. This CDR3 comprises 12 residues. The V gene end was trimmed by 4 bases and the J gene end by 6 bases; junction bases not matched to a gene: 3. Here the CDR3 reads CASSSQGVEQYF. The CDR3, as DNA: TGTGCCAGCAGTTCTCAGGGGGTCGAGCAGTACTTC.

This clonotype has at least ten counts. J is TRBJ1-5 and V is TRBV6-1; the match to TRBD1 covers 9 bases. J lost 7 bases, V lost 5 bases, and 6 bases had no gene match. CDR1 and CDR2 from the germline V gene are MNHNS and SASEGT. This CDR3 spans 14 amino acids. In nucleotides, the CDR3 is TGTGCCAGCAGTCAAGACAGGGGGGACCAGCCCCAGCATTTT. Translating it yields CASSQDRGDQPQHF.

This clonotype was recorded many times. This chain links TRBV5-1 with TRBJ1-1; D is ambiguous. The CDR3 extends over 13 amino acids. With 1 base removed from V and 3 bases from J, the gap between germline ends came to 7 bases. Per the germline V gene, CDR1 is SGHRS and CDR2 is YFSETQ. CDR3 bases: TGCGCCAGCAGCTTGACAGAGGACACTGAAGCTTTCTTT. This codes for CASSLTEDTEAFF.